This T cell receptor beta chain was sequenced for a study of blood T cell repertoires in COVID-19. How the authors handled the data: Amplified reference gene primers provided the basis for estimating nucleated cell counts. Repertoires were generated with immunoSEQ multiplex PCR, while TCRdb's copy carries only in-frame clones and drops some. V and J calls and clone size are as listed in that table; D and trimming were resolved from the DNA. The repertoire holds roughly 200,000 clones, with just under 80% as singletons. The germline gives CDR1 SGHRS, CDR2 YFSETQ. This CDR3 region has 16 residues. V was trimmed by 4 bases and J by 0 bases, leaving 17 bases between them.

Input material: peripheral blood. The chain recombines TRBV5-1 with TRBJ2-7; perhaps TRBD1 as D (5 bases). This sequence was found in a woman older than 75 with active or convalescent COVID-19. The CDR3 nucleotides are TGCGCCAGCAGCCCCGGTAATAGACAGCTCTCCTACGAGCAGTACTTC. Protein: CASSPGNRQLSYEQYF. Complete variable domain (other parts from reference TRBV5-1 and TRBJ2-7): KAGVTQTPRYLIKTRGQQVTLSCSPISGHRSVSWYQQTPGQGLQFLFEYFSETQRNKGNFPGRFSGRQFSNSRSEMNVSTLELGDSALYLCASSPGNRQLSYEQYFGPGTRLTVT.